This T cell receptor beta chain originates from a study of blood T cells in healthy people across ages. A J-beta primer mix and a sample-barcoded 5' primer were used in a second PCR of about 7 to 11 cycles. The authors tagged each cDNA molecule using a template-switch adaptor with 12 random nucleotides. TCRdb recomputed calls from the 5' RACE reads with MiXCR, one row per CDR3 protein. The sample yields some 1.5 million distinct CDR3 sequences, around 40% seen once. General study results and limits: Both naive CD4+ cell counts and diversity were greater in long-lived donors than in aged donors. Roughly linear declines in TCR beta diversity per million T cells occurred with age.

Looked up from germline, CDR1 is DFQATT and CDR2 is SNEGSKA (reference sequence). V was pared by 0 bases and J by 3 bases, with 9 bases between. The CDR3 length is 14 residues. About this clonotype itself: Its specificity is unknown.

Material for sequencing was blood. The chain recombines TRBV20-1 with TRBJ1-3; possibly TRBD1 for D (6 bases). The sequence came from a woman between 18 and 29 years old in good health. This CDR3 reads CSARDGGGGNTIYF. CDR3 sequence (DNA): TGCAGTGCTAGAGACGGAGGGGGTGGAAACACCATATATTTT.